This TCR beta chain was documented in a study of cytomegalovirus exposure and HLA in healthy donors. Study-wide context: Some 91 million unique TCRs from HLA-typed donors were held in an early release of data.

As concerns this clone: As yet, its antigen is unknown.

A multiplex PCR was run with 60 Vbeta primers and 13 Jbeta primers. TCRdb keeps only in-frame clones here, not all; method: immunoSEQ multiplex PCR. The specimen's table records fewer than 95,000 clones. Whole-study results and caveats: Being productive about 90% or about 30% of the time was typical of most TCR beta V segments in an earlier analysis. Rarity marked most TCR sequences, yet some public TCRs occurred in many donors.

The clonotype originates from a middle-aged woman in good health and CMV-seropositive. Specimen: PBMCs.

The CDR3 region is CASTPREIPYNEQFF. The CDR3 DNA reads TGTGCCAGCACGCCACGGGAGATCCCCTACAATGAGCAGTTCTTC. The V gene is TRBV28, the J gene TRBJ2-1; possibly TRBD2 for D (6 bases). In germline, CDR1 is MDHEN, CDR2 SYDVKM. The CDR3 loop spans 15 amino acids. V was pared by 7 bases and J by 2 bases, with 15 bases between.